These T cell receptor beta chains were read from a single sample in a study of sequential checkpoint blockade in melanoma. TCRdb keeps only in-frame clones here, not all; method: immunoSEQ multiplex PCR. This sample has more than 1,500 clones, with less than 25% found just once. The sequences come from tumor tissue (inferred from file names), collected from a patient given nivolumab and ipilimumab in sequence. The receptors derive from a human donor with melanoma. Both conserved end residues are trimmed from each CDR3. D genes are given only for firm matches. A row's size may be missing; if present it is once, few, many or a size class.

d_call	v_call	j_call	clone_size	cdr3_aa
.	TRBV25-1	TRBJ1-2	.	ASSENRELDGYT
.	TRBV11-3	TRBJ2-5	medium-sized	ASSPSLTGSGETQY
.	TRBV11-3	TRBJ1-1	medium-sized	ASSLEGAPLSGNTEAF
.	TRBV19	TRBJ2-7	.	ASSMYRRTYEQY
.	TRBV5-1	TRBJ2-1	.	ASSLVGGGALEQF
.	TRBV6-8	TRBJ1-4	.	ASRRVENEKLF
.	TRBV12-5	TRBJ2-7	few	ASNRGTVSLEQY
TRBD1	TRBV19	TRBJ1-4	few	ASRKGDRAEKLF
TRBD2	TRBV12-5	TRBJ2-1	.	ASLFGREGDEQF
TRBD2	TRBV11-3	TRBJ2-1	few	ASNGWGGYNEQF
.	TRBV6-8	TRBJ1-1	few	ASSYSEGGGTEAF
.	TRBV28	TRBJ2-5	.	ASRGGPTETQY
TRBD1	TRBV14	TRBJ1-1	few	ASSLRTGLTDTEAF
.	TRBV6-8	TRBJ1-2	.	ASSTSPFGLYGYT
.	TRBV28	TRBJ2-1	few	ASSFTAVWVVQF
.	TRBV10-3	TRBJ1-1	.	AISESVSGGEAF
TRBD1	TRBV19	TRBJ1-5	.	ASSDRGIALGGNQPQH
.	TRBV11-3	TRBJ1-1	medium-sized	ASSLSRHKGTEAF
.	TRBV19	TRBJ1-5	few	ASSTDISQPQH
.	TRBV11-3	TRBJ2-2	medium-sized	ASSLWRTTQNTGELF
TRBD1	TRBV6-8	TRBJ1-3	few	ASSFGQAAPGNTIY
.	TRBV15	TRBJ1-5	.	ATSRGERNQPQH
.	TRBV11-3	TRBJ1-1	medium-sized	ASSLGKMNTEAF
.	TRBV10-2	TRBJ1-1	.	ASTHHTGTEAF
TRBD2	TRBV11-3	TRBJ2-7	few	ASSSPTSGGVYEQY
TRBD1	TRBV11-3	TRBJ1-2	many	ASSFPGQGMDNYGYT
.	TRBV11-3	TRBJ2-1	medium-sized	ASSNRVLYNEQF
TRBD1	TRBV18	TRBJ2-7	.	ASSRTGTGGYEQY
.	TRBV6-8	TRBJ1-2	few	ASSDPQTVNYGYT
TRBD1	TRBV6-8	TRBJ1-4	few	ASSYRRGNEKLF
.	TRBV11-3	TRBJ2-5	medium-sized	ASSLGDRWGTQY
.	TRBV11-3	TRBJ1-2	medium-sized	ASSTTTAFYGYT
TRBD1	TRBV6-8	TRBJ2-7	few	ASSGPQGTTYEQY
TRBD1	TRBV10-2	TRBJ1-2	few	ASSETAGGYGYT
TRBD2	TRBV11-3	TRBJ2-1	medium-sized	ASSSVAGGADEQF
.	TRBV11-3	TRBJ2-1	few	ASSPVGRGGTYNEQF
.	TRBV6-8	TRBJ2-3	.	ASRSGIHTDTQY
.	TRBV6-8	TRBJ1-1	.	ASSALGGMNTEAF
.	TRBV2	TRBJ1-1	few	ASSVGGQGYTEAF
.	TRBV12-1	TRBJ2-6	once	ASSSQDIGQSRANVLT
.	TRBV11-3	TRBJ1-2	medium-sized	ASSSTGKSLYGYT
.	TRBV11-3	TRBJ1-2	many	ASSPGGPGVYGYT
.	TRBV11-3	TRBJ1-1	.	ASSPPGAWGTEAF
.	TRBV6-8	TRBJ2-7	.	ASSARGRYEQY
TRBD1	TRBV19	TRBJ2-3	.	ATSTGFVDTQY
TRBD2	TRBV11-3	TRBJ2-1	medium-sized	ASSRGTSGGASYNEQF